The 5 T cell receptor beta chains below were found in one sample sequenced in a study of T cells in Graves' hyperthyroidism and ophthalmopathy. Researchers amplified the TCR beta CDR3 regions from RNA transcripts. Initially, a first-round RT-PCR of the TCR CDR3 employed the HTBI primer set. TCRdb re-called the multiplex PCR reads with MiXCR, one entry per CDR3 protein. The repertoire includes approximately 400,000 distinct CDR3 sequences, around an eighth of them detected once, and approximately 29% sits in the top ten. The sequencing sample was made of blood. These receptors all stem from a man between 50 and 59 years old with Graves' ophthalmopathy.

The chain employs TRBV5-1 and TRBJ2-3; TRBD2 matches at 8 bases. After removal of 0 bases from V and 2 bases from J, the junction contained 8 bases not matched to a gene. Germline V gives CDR1 SGHRS, CDR2 YFSETQ. This CDR3 contains 17 residues. The CDR3 is CASSLDGRAGSTDTQYF. CDR3 bases: TGCGCCAGCAGCTTGGACGGGAGGGCGGGCTCCACAGATACGCAGTATTTT.

This clonotype occurred a few times. The genes are TRBV3-1 and TRBJ1-2; no clear D. V gave up 3 bases and J gave up 4 bases, with 12 bases separating them. CDR3 size: 14 residues. Germline V gene sequence: CDR1 LGHDT, CDR2 YNNKEL (reference sequence). In DNA form, the CDR3 reads TGTGCCAGCAGCCATCGGGGAGAGTCCTATGGCTACACCTTC. Translated, it gives CASSHRGESYGYTF. Using reference TRBV3-1 and TRBJ1-2 for the parts outside the CDR3, the full variable domain is DTAVSQTPKYLVTQMGNDKSIKCEQNLGHDTMYWYKQDSKKFLKIMFSYNNKELIINETVPNRFSPKSPDKAHLNLHINSLELGDSAVYFCASSHRGESYGYTFGSGTRLTVV.

This clonotype was seen a single time. The chain has TRBV4-1 and TRBJ2-7; a possible D gene is TRBD2 (6 bases). Trimming pared 4 bases from V and 3 bases from J, leaving 34 bases between. CDR1 and CDR2 from the germline V gene are MGHRA and YSYEKL. The length of the CDR3 is 21 residues. CDR3 region: CASSPRRAGLVGTEEDYEQYF. In DNA form, the CDR3 reads TGCGCCAGCAGCCCTCGGAGGGCAGGGCTTGTGGGGACGGAAGAAGACTACGAGCAGTACTTC.

This clonotype was seen ten or more times. This chain links TRBV6-1 with TRBJ1-1; D unclear. The CDR3 has 12 amino acids. Germline CDR1 and CDR2: MNHNS and SASEGT. The germline V and J ends were trimmed by 6 bases and 5 bases, with 10 bases remaining between them. Here the CDR3 reads CASSPLGTEAFF. In DNA form, the CDR3 reads TGTGCCAGCAGCCCCCTCGGAACTGAAGCTTTCTTT.

The rearrangement links TRBV19 to TRBJ2-7, with TRBD2 matching 8 bases. J lost 0 bases, V lost 10 bases, and 8 bases had no gene match. The length of the CDR3 is 14 residues. Germline V gene data show CDR1 as LNHDA and CDR2 as SQIVND (reference sequence). This CDR3 reads CATKLAGSSYEQYF. The CDR3 coding sequence is TGTGCCACAAAATTAGCGGGAAGCTCCTACGAGCAGTACTTC.